The present TCR beta chain was sequenced within a study of cytomegalovirus exposure and HLA in healthy donors. Study details: Membership in the Caucasian-associated ancestry cluster was found for 81% of roughly 360 genotyped donors.

Broader study findings: Excluded: some indistinguishable V segments such as TRBV6-2 and TRBV6-3.

The PCR used 60 Vbeta and 13 Jbeta primers. Measured with immunoSEQ multiplex PCR; TCRdb has only the in-frame clones, and not every one. The table records some 120,000 clones, around 76% of them present only once. This CDR3 is built from 18 residues. Germline V CDR1 and CDR2: SGDLS, YYNGEE. V gave up 0 bases and J gave up 5 bases; unmatched junction bases: 9. In its sample, this clone was seen once. Its specificity is not known. The origin of this receptor is a woman in her forties in good health and CMV-seropositive. The V gene is TRBV9, the J gene TRBJ2-3; 13 bases are a match to TRBD2. The sequencing input was PBMCs. The CDR3, as DNA: TGTGCCAGCAGCGTAGTCGGCACTAGCGGGGGGGTATTAGATACGCAGTATTTT. Its translation is CASSVVGTSGGVLDTQYF.